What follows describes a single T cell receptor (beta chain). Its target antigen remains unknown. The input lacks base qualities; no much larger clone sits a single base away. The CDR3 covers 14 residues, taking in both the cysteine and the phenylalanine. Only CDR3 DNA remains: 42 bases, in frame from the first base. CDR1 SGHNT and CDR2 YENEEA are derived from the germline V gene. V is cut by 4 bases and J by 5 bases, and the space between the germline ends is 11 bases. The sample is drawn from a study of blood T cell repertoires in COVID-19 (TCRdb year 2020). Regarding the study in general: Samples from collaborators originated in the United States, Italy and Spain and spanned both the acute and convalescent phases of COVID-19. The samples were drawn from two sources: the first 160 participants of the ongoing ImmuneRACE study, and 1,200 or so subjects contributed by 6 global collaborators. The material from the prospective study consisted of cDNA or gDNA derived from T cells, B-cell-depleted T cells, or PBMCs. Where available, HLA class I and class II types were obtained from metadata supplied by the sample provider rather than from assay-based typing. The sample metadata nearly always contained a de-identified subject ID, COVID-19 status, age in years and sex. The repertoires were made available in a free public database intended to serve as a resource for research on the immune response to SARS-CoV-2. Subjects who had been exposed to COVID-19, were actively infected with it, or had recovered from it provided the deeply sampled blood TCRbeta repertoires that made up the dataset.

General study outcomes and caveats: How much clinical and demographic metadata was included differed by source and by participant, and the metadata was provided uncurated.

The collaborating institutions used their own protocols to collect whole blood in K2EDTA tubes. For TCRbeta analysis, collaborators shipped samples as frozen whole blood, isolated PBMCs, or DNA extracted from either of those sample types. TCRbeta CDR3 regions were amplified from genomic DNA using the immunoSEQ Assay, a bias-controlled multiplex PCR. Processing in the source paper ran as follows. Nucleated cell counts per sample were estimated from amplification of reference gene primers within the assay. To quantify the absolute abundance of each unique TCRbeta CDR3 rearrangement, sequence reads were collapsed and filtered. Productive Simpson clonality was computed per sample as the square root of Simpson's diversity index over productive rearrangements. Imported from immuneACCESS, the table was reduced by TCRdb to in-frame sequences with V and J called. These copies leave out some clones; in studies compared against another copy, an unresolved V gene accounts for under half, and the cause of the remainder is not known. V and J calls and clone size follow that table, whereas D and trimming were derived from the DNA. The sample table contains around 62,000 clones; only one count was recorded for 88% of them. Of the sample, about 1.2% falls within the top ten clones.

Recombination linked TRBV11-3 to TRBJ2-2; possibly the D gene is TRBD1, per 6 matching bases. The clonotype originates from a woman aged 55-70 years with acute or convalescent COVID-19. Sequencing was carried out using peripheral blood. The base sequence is TGTGCCAGCAGCTCTGATAGGGGGACCGGGGAGCTGTTTTTT. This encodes CASSSDRGTGELFF.